The entry below describes one T cell receptor (beta chain). The germline V and J ends were trimmed by 6 bases and 2 bases, with 13 bases remaining between them. The CDR3 totals 14 residues. CDR1 is SQVTM, CDR2 ANQGSEA, per germline. This record comes from a study of shared clonotypes between healthy human individuals. The method was immunoSEQ multiplex PCR; TCRdb's version includes in-frame clones alone and lacks a portion of them. Of a few million clones listed, 93% are singletons. The sample consisted of naive CD4+ T cells from PBMCs. Subset indicated: CD45RA+ positively selected. The rearrangement uses TRBV29-1 and TRBJ2-2, with D hard to call. The sequence was collected from a man aged 18 to 29 in good health. Some clones in this sample may be carry-over from other donors' samples. For the CDR3, the DNA is TGCAGCGTCCAGAACGGGCGAAACACCGGGGAGCTGTTTTTT. It encodes CSVQNGRNTGELFF.